The clone carrying this T cell receptor beta chain was counted between two and nine times. Its antigen is currently unknown. This sample is drawn from a study of identical twins. Study-wide findings and caveats: The presence of invariant MAIT and iNKT cells could partly confound analyses of zero-insertion sequences. Compared with models, monozygotic twins showed more out-of-frame TCR alpha sharing.

V shed 5 bases, J shed 6 bases, and the junction held 7 bases outside the gene matches. CDR1 and CDR2 from the germline V gene are MNHNS and SASEGT. This CDR3 region has 15 residues. TCRdb recomputed calls from the 5' RACE reads with MiXCR, one row per CDR3 protein. The sample consists of 1.5 million to 2 million distinct CDR3 sequences, under 35% of them appearing once. This clonotype was obtained from a newborn girl in good health. The sample consisted of cord blood. The V call is TRBV6-1, the J call TRBJ2-3; 11 bases map to TRBD2. The CDR3 region is CASSSVAGGPDTQYF. In DNA form, the CDR3 reads TGTGCCAGCAGTTCCGTAGCGGGGGGGCCGGATACGCAGTATTTT.